The sequence of this TCR beta chain was determined in a study of somatic mutations in cytotoxic T cells in rheumatoid arthritis. Study conclusions and caveats: Rheumatoid arthritis patients, but not healthy controls, exhibited increasing CD8+ clonality with age. What antigens the expanded CD8+ clones targeted remained unknown.

About this clone itself: What it binds is unknown.

As processed by the authors: Rarely, patient CD8+ clones larger than 1% corresponded to published virus-specific TCRB sequences. The table came from immunoSEQ multiplex PCR; TCRdb's copy has only in-frame clones and leaves some out. V and J calls and clone size are those listed in that table; D and trimming were worked out from the DNA. The sample records about 15,000 clones, approximately 80% being singletons. Researchers isolated CD4+ and CD8+ cells by positive magnetic bead selection and then checked their purity by flow cytometry. Trimming shortened V by 5 bases and J by 0 bases, and 17 bases separated the two germline ends. The CDR3 consists of 17 residues. Germline lookup yields CDR1 SGHTA and CDR2 FQGNSA.

The TCR originated in an adult with rheumatoid arthritis. The specimen was CD8+ T cells sorted from blood. The V gene is TRBV7-2, the J gene TRBJ1-3, with D perhaps TRBD1 (5 bases). The CDR3 protein is CASSARTRDPSGNTIYF. DNA of the CDR3: TGTGCCAGCAGCGCCAGAACCAGGGACCCCTCTGGAAACACCATATATTTT.